This entry is about one T cell receptor (beta chain). One Seattle source followed patients from active infection through their disease course. The sample originates from a study of blood T cell repertoires in COVID-19. The wider study: Sources were T cells, B-cell-depleted T cells, or PBMCs; the material itself was cDNA or gDNA.

Per the study methods: Quantification of nucleated cells was approximated via reference gene primer amplification. The assay was immunoSEQ multiplex PCR, and TCRdb's table has in-frame clones only and misses some. V and J calls and clone size come straight from that table; D and trimming were deduced from the DNA. This sample has some 73,000 clones, with 60% to 80% found just once. CDR1 is MDHEN, CDR2 SYDVKM, per germline. The CDR3 runs 17 residues. V lost 4 bases to trimming and J lost 0 bases; unmatched junction nucleotides: 9. The receptor comes from a man between 65 and 85 years old with COVID-19, enrolled during active disease. The gene calls are TRBV28 and TRBJ1-5, with 7 bases that match TRBD1. Sample: peripheral blood. CDR3 nucleotides: TGTGCCAGCAGTTCCCAGGGACAGTTTTATAGCAATCAGCCCCAGCATTTT. As protein: CASSSQGQFYSNQPQHF.